This T cell receptor (beta chain) emerged from a study of PD-L1 blockade in urothelial cancer. Across the whole study: The patients first took atezolizumab at some point between 2014 and 2015, receiving 1,200 mg intravenously every 3 weeks.

Sequenced by immunoSEQ multiplex PCR; TCRdb stores in-frame clones only, minus some. The sample has around 40,000 clones, about 89% seen once; the top ten hold approximately 2%. Trimming shortened V by 5 bases and J by 5 bases, and 13 bases separated the two germline ends. CDR1 and CDR2 (germline): PRHDT, FYEKMQ (reference sequence). This CDR3 comprises 13 residues. This TCR was sampled from a man aged 60-69 years with urothelial cancer. V is TRBV13 and J is TRBJ2-7, with D perhaps matching TRBD1 (6 bases). The sample in question was PBMCs, obtained around atezolizumab (anti-PD-L1) treatment. The CDR3 is CASSPPYRDEQYF. The CDR3, as DNA: TGTGCCAGCAGCCCGCCCTACAGGGACGAGCAGTACTTC. The variable domain in full, completed from reference TRBV13 and TRBJ2-7, reads AAGVIQSPRHLIKEKRETATLKCYPIPRHDTVYWYQQGPGQDPQFLISFYEKMQSDKGSIPDRFSAQQFSDYHSELNMSSLELGDSALYFCASSPPYRDEQYFGPGTRLTVT.